The clone carrying this T cell receptor beta chain was picked up a small number of times. This sample was included in a study of neurological immune-mediated disorders. MiXCR, run by TCRdb on the 5' RACE reads, gives a single entry per CDR3 protein. Among 46,000 or so distinct CDR3 sequences listed, 3.5% to 5.5% were seen once. CDR1 is SGHRS and CDR2 is YFSETQ in the germline V gene. This CDR3 region has 16 residues. Trimming at V came to 4 bases and at J to 2 bases, leaving 10 bases not matched to a gene. This TCR was recovered from a woman in her sixties with multiple sclerosis. Material: PBMCs. The chain combines TRBV5-1 with TRBJ2-3; TRBD1 matches at 7 bases. CDR3 sequence (DNA): TGCGCCAGCAGCCCACGCTCGGACAGGATCACAGATACGCAGTATTTT. This translates into CASSPRSDRITDTQYF.